The 20 T cell receptor beta chains listed next were all sequenced from one sample in a study of T-cell memory formation after mild COVID-19. Using its own MiXCR run on the 5' RACE reads, TCRdb lists one record per CDR3 protein. The repertoire holds approximately 300,000 distinct CDR3 sequences, with 8% to 9% as singletons. Sequencing input: PBMCs or a T cell subset sorted from them (not recorded which). The receptors come from a man younger than 35 who had mild COVID-19 (a few samples of this study predate the infection). Cell type and time point are not known.

This clonotype was seen more than once but under ten times. The gene calls are TRBV5-1 and TRBJ2-3, with a tentative D call TRBD2 (5 bases). The germline V gene encodes CDR1 SGHRS and CDR2 YFSETQ. The CDR3 totals 14 residues. Trimming cost V 3 bases and J 3 bases, with 11 bases left between them. CDR3 sequence: CASSSGLTTDTQYF. CDR3 nucleotide sequence: TGCGCCAGCAGCTCTGGACTGACGACAGATACGCAGTATTTT.

This clonotype occurred a few times. This chain connects TRBV12-3 or TRBV12-4 to TRBJ2-7; D gene unclear. CDR3 length: 15 amino acids. The V end was cut by 6 bases, the J end by 6 bases, with 21 bases between. This chain's CDR3 is CASSRSSTLGREQYF. For the CDR3, the DNA is TGTGCCAGCAGCCGAAGTTCAACCCTAGGACGCGAGCAGTACTTC.

This clonotype was counted between two and nine times. The CDR3 loop reads CASSPGTGYQETQYF. The CDR3 coding sequence is TGTGCCAGCAGCCCAGGGACAGGGTACCAAGAGACCCAGTACTTC. The J gene is TRBJ2-5, the V gene TRBV7-8; 9 bases are a match to TRBD1. The germline gives CDR1 SGHVS, CDR2 FQNEAQ. The CDR3 spans 15 residues. V dropped 5 bases and J dropped 0; count of bases not matched to a gene: 4.

This clonotype has ten or more counts. The J gene is TRBJ2-7, the V gene TRBV7-9; D ambiguous. CDR1 is SEHNR, CDR2 FQNEAQ, per germline (reference sequence). The germline V and J ends were trimmed by 5 bases and 0 bases, with 23 bases remaining between them. There are 18 residues in the CDR3. The CDR3 DNA follows: TGTGCCAGCAGCCCTATCAAGGACGAGAAAAGGAGCTCCTACGAGCAGTACTTC. Protein sequence: CASSPIKDEKRSSYEQYF.

The chain recombines TRBV9 with TRBJ2-4; D is unclear. Trimming removed 4 bases from V and 0 bases from J, with 8 bases in between. Per the germline V gene, CDR1 is SGDLS and CDR2 is YYNGEE. This CDR3 is 14 amino acids long. The CDR3 protein is CASSPQLAKNIQYF. DNA for the CDR3: TGTGCCAGCAGCCCCCAGTTAGCCAAAAACATTCAGTACTTC.

The CDR3 bases are TGTGCCAGCAGCCTGACAGCCGTAGGCAAAAACATTCAGTACTTC. The encoded protein is CASSLTAVGKNIQYF. The chain joins TRBV11-2 to TRBJ2-4, with D possibly matching TRBD1 (5 bases). V lost 5 bases, J lost 3 bases, and 14 bases lay in between. CDR1 SGHAT and CDR2 FQNNGV come from the germline V gene. The length of the CDR3 is 15 residues. Variable domain in full (rest from reference TRBV11-2 and TRBJ2-4): EAGVAQSPRYKIIEKRQSVAFWCNPISGHATLYWYQQILGQGPKLLIQFQNNGVVDDSQLPKDRFSAERLKGVDSTLKIQPAKLEDSAVYLCASSLTAVGKNIQYFGAGTRLSVL.

This clonotype has a handful of counts. The chain links TRBV10-2 to TRBJ2-1; 7 nucleotides match TRBD1. V lost 9 bases to trimming and J lost 7 bases; unmatched junction nucleotides: 9. CDR1 is WSHSY, CDR2 SAAADI, per germline. The CDR3 spans 13 residues. CDR3 in DNA: TGCGCCAGTTCGACAGGGCGATCGAATGAGCAGTTCTTC. This sequence encodes CASSTGRSNEQFF.

The table lists this clonotype with a few counts. CDR3 loop: CATSRDASSYEQYV. CDR3 nucleotide sequence: TGTGCCACCAGCAGAGACGCCAGCTCCTACGAGCAGTACGTC. The chain uses TRBV15 and TRBJ2-7; D gene uncertain. CDR3 length: 14 amino acids. Deletions cut 0 bases from V and 0 bases from J, with 6 bases between. Germline lookup yields CDR1 LNHNV and CDR2 YYDKDF (reference sequence).

The V gene is TRBV7-3, the J gene TRBJ2-1; no reliable D call. Trimming cost V 0 bases and J 0 bases, with 9 bases left between them. Germline loops: CDR1 SGHTA, CDR2 FQGTGA. The length of the CDR3 is 16 residues. The CDR3 DNA sequence: TGTGCCAGCAGCTTAACTAGCTCGAGCTCCTACAATGAGCAGTTCTTC. Its translation: CASSLTSSSSYNEQFF.

This clonotype was recorded a few times. The chain has TRBV19 and TRBJ2-3; TRBD1 matches 7 bases. V was pared by 4 bases and J by 0 bases, with 7 bases of the junction left unmatched. This CDR3 comprises 16 residues. Germline V gives CDR1 LNHDA, CDR2 SQIVND (reference sequence). The CDR3 region is CASSTLRGQSTDTQYF. CDR3 bases: TGTGCCAGTAGTACCCTTAGGGGACAGAGCACAGATACGCAGTATTTT.

The chain is built from TRBV6-5 and TRBJ2-1, with TRBD2 matching 8 bases. CDR3 size: 14 residues. Trimming took 2 bases from V and 8 from J; bases not matched to a gene: 5. Germline CDR1 and CDR2: MNHEY and SVGAGI. The CDR3 loop is CASSYGTRSYEQFF. CDR3 sequence (DNA): TGTGCCAGCAGTTACGGGACTAGATCCTATGAGCAGTTCTTC.

This clonotype was counted at least ten times. Relative to the germline gene, one junction end is altered; a read error may explain this. The rearrangement uses TRBV5-1 and TRBJ1-5, with a weak D call TRBD1 (5 bases). This CDR3 has 13 residues. CDR1 and CDR2 from the germline V gene are SGHRS and YFSETQ. The CDR3 region is CASSWDGNQPQHF. The CDR3 region has the DNA TGTGCCAGCAGTTGGGACGGGAATCAGCCCCAGCATTTT. The whole variable domain, remainder taken from reference TRBV5-1 and TRBJ1-5, is KAGVTQTPRYLIKTRGQQVTLSCSPISGHRSVSWYQQTPGQGLQFLFEYFSETQRNKGNFPGRFSGRQFSNSRSEMNVSTLELGDSALYLCASSWDGNQPQHFGDGTRLSIL.

The V gene is TRBV14, the J gene TRBJ2-7; D possibly matches TRBD1 or TRBD2 (5 bases each). From germline, CDR1 is SGHDN and CDR2 FVKESK. V lost 5 bases and J lost 12, with 14 bases in between. The CDR3 covers 11 residues. DNA of the CDR3: TGTGCCAGCAGCAAAACGGGACGGGCGTACTTC. Translating it yields CASSKTGRAYF.

Note on this clonotype: The junction does not match germline at one end; this may be a read error. This rearrangement joins TRBV4-1 to TRBJ1-5; D is unresolved. The CDR3 has 16 residues. The germline V gene encodes CDR1 MGHRA and CDR2 YSYEKL. This CDR3 is CARSHTPIESNQPQHF. The CDR3 bases are TGCGCCAGAAGCCATACGCCGATAGAGAGCAATCAGCCCCAGCATTTT.

This clonotype was recorded a few times. This chain links TRBV10-2 with TRBJ2-5; maybe TRBD2 (6 bases). V lost 4 bases to trimming and J lost 5 bases, with 11 bases between them. The V gene's germline CDR1 is WSHSY and CDR2 SAAADI. The CDR3 is 13 amino acids. The chain's CDR3 is CASSAGLRETQYF. CDR3 DNA: TGCGCCAGCAGTGCTGGACTAAGGGAGACCCAGTACTTC.

The V call is TRBV2, the J call TRBJ2-1, with 10 nucleotides matching TRBD1. Per the germline V gene, CDR1 is SNHLY and CDR2 is FYNNEI. The CDR3 is made up of 12 amino acids. V lost 10 bases, J lost 7 bases, and 4 bases stayed unmatched. The CDR3 DNA is TGTGCCATCCGGGACAGGGGTAATGAGCAGTTCTTC. Encoded protein: CAIRDRGNEQFF. The full variable domain, completed using reference TRBV2 and TRBJ2-1, is EPEVTQTPSHQVTQMGQEVILRCVPISNHLYFYWYRQILGQKVEFLVSFYNNEISEKSEIFDDQFSVERPDGSNFTLKIRSTKLEDSAMYFCAIRDRGNEQFFGPGTRLTVL.

The V call is TRBV2, the J call TRBJ2-3, with TRBD2 identical over 13 bases. The CDR3 consists of 15 residues. Trimming took 7 bases from V and 6 from J; bases not matched to a gene: 7. The V gene's germline CDR1 is SNHLY and CDR2 FYNNEI. The CDR3 DNA is TGTGCCAGCAATTTACTAGCGGGGGGGCCCGATACGCAGTATTTT. It translates to CASNLLAGGPDTQYF.

This clonotype came up a few times. The chain employs TRBV7-9 and TRBJ2-7; perhaps TRBD2 as D (6 bases). V lost 6 bases, J lost 7 bases, and 16 bases lay in between. Germline lookup yields CDR1 SEHNR and CDR2 FQNEAQ (reference sequence). The CDR3 is made up of 13 amino acids. CDR3 amino acids: CASRPRDSHEQYV. DNA of the CDR3: TGTGCCAGCAGGCCCCGGGACTCCCATGAGCAGTACGTC.

This chain uses TRBV4-3 with TRBJ1-3, with D possibly TRBD1 on 5 matching bases. Trimming cost V 5 bases and J 2 bases, with 7 bases left between them. The CDR3 covers 13 residues. Germline V gene lookup returns CDR1 LGHNA and CDR2 YSLEER. As DNA, the CDR3 is TGCGCCAGCAGCATGGACACTGGAAACACCATATATTTT. Protein: CASSMDTGNTIYF.

This chain uses TRBV20-1 with TRBJ2-5; 9 nucleotides line up with TRBD2. The CDR3 covers 15 residues. The trim removed 3 bases at V and 2 bases at J, leaving 7 bases unmatched. Germline lookup yields CDR1 DFQATT and CDR2 SNEGSKA (reference sequence). CDR3 residues: CSARPAGGRQETQYF. The CDR3 DNA reads as TGCAGTGCTAGGCCGGCGGGAGGGAGGCAAGAGACCCAGTACTTC.